This TCR beta chain was recovered during a study of post-analysis software for immune sequencing data. On the study more broadly: Relapsing-remitting, secondary progressive and progressive-relapsing multiple sclerosis were all included among the disease courses.

A remark on this clonotype: Its antigen is still unknown.

Germline assignment: CDR1 SGHTA and CDR2 FQGNSA. Deletions cut 5 bases from V and 4 bases from J, with 18 bases between. This CDR3 has 16 residues. Presence of unique molecular identifiers characterized the TCR beta cDNA libraries. Each CDR3 protein gets one entry after TCRdb re-called the PCR reads with MiXCR. The sample records approximately 150,000 distinct CDR3 sequences, over 25% being singletons. Findings of the study overall: TRBV5-6, TRBV5-1 and TRBV20-1 were among roughly 5 TRBV segments more frequent in patients than controls. Compared with controls, patients showed significantly lower normalized Chao1 diversity.

Sequenced: blood. The receptor was derived from a girl aged 10-17 years with multiple sclerosis. J is TRBJ2-1 and V is TRBV7-2, with D perhaps TRBD2 (7 bases). The CDR3 loop reads CASSPRRAGAYNEQFF. The CDR3 nucleotides are TGTGCCAGCAGCCCTCGGAGGGCGGGGGCTTACAATGAGCAGTTCTTC.